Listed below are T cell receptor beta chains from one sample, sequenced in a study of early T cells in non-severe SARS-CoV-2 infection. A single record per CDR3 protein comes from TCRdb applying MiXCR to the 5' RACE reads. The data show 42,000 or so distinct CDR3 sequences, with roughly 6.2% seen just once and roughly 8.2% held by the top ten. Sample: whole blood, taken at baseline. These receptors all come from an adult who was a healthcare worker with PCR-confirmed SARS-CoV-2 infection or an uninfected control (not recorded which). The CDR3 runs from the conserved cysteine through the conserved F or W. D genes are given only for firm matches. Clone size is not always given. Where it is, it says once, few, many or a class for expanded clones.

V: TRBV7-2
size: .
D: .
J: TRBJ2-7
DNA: TGTGCCAGCAGCTCAATGGACCGGAGGAGCTACGAGCAGTACTTC
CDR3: CASSSMDRRSYEQYF

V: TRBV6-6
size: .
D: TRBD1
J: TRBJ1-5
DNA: TGTGCCAGCAGTTTCCCACAGGGGGCCTCCCCGAATAAGCCCCAGCATTTT
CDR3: CASSFPQGASPNKPQHF

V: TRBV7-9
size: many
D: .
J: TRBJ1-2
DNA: TGTGCCAGCAGCTTAATTTTGGTTAACTATGGCTACACCTTC
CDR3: CASSLILVNYGYTF

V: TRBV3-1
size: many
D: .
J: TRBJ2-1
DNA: TGTGCCAGCACTGACGGGGTCCTTGAGCAGTTCTTC
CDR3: CASTDGVLEQFF

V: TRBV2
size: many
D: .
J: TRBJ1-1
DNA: TGTGCCAGCAGTTTTACAGGGATGAACACTGAAGCTTTCTTT
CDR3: CASSFTGMNTEAFF

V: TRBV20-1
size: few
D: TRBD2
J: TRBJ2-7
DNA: TGCAGTGCTACCCTAAGAGGACTAGCTTCCTACGAGCAGTACTTC
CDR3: CSATLRGLASYEQYF

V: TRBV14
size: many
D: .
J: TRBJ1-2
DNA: TGTGCCAGCAGCCAAGGGGGGTTTGGCTACACCTTC
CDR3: CASSQGGFGYTF

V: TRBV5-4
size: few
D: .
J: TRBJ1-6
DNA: TGTGCCAGCAGCCGACCCTCGAGCTCCTATAATTCACCCCTCCACTTT
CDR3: CASSRPSSSYNSPLHF

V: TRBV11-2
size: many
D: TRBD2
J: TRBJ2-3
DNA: TGTGCCAGCAGCAGAGCGGGGGGGGCGTTAGATACGCAGTATTTT
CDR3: CASSRAGGALDTQYF

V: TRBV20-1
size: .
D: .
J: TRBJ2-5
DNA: TGCAGTGCTAGGGATAAAGAGACCCAGTACTTC
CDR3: CSARDKETQYF

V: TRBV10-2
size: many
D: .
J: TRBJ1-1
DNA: TGCGCCAGCAGATCCACTAACATGAACACTGAAGCTTTCTTT
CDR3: CASRSTNMNTEAFF

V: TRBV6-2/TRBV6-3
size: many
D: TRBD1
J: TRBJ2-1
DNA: TGTGCCAGCAGACTGGGACAGCTCTCCTACAATGAGCAGTTCTTC
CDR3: CASRLGQLSYNEQFF

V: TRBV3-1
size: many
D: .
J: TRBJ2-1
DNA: TGTGCCAGCAGCCAAGTGGAATATGAGCAGTTCTTC
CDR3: CASSQVEYEQFF

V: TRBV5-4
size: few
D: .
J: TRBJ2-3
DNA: TGTGCCAGCAGCCGGTATGTCGATACGCAGTATTTT
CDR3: CASSRYVDTQYF

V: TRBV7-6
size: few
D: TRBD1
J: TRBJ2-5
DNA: TGTGCCAGCAGCTTCCGGGACAGAGTTTCGGAGACCCAGTACTTC
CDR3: CASSFRDRVSETQYF

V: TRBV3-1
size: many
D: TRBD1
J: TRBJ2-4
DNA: TGTGCCAGCAGCCCGGGGACAGTGGTAGCCAAAAACATTCAGTACTTC
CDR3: CASSPGTVVAKNIQYF

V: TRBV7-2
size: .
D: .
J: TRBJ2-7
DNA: TGTGCCAGCAGCTTAGAGCAGGGCAGGCACGAGCAGTACTTC
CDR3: CASSLEQGRHEQYF

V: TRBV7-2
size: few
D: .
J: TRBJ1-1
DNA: TGTGCCAGCAGCTCCCCCTCGGCAGGTAAAAGCACTGAAGCTTTCTTT
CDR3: CASSSPSAGKSTEAFF

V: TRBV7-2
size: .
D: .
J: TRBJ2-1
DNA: TGTGCCAGCAGCTTAGTAGCGGTGGCGGTCTTC
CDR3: CASSLVAVAVF

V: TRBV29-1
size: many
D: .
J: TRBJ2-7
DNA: TGCAGCGTTGTAAGTTCCAGGGGTGGCGAGCAGTACTTC
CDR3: CSVVSSRGGEQYF

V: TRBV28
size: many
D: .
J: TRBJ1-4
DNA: TGTGCCAGCAGGCAGACAGAAAAACTGTTTTTT
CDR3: CASRQTEKLFF

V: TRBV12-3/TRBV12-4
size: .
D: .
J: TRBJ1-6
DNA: TGTGCCAGCAGTGAAAGGTTAGGGGGAGGCTCCTATAATTCACCCCTCCACTTT
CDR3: CASSERLGGGSYNSPLHF

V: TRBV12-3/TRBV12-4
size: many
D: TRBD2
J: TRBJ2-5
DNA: TGTGCCAGCAGTCAGACTAGCGGGGACTGGCGGATAAACCAAGAGACCCAGTACTTC
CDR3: CASSQTSGDWRINQETQYF

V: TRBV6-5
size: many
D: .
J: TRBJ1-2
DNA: TGTGCCAGCAGTTACCTGGACAGTAACTATGGCTACACCTTC
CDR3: CASSYLDSNYGYTF

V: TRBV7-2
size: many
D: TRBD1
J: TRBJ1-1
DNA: TGTGCCAGCAGCCCCCGGACAGGCGGGAACACTGAAGCTTTCTTT
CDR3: CASSPRTGGNTEAFF

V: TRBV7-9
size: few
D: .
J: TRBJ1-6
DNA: TGTGCCAGCAGCTTATGGCAGAAAAATTCACCCCTCCACTTT
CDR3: CASSLWQKNSPLHF

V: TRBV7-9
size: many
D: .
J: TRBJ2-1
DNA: TGTGCCAGCAGCTTCCGGCTAGCCCTCTACAATGAGCAGTTCTTC
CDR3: CASSFRLALYNEQFF

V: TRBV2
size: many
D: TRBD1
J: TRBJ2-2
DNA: TGTGCCAGCAGTCGGGGACAGGGGGGCACCGGGGAGCTGTTTTTT
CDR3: CASSRGQGGTGELFF

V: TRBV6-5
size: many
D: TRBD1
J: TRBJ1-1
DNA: TGTGCCAGCAGTTACTCGTCAGGGGGCTATGAAGCTTTCTTT
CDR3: CASSYSSGGYEAFF

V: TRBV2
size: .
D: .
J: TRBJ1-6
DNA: TGTGCCAGCAGTTTAGGGACATCGAGTAATTCACCCCTCCACTTT
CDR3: CASSLGTSSNSPLHF

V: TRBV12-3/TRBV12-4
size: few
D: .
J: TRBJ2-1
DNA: TGTGCCAGCAGTTTATCCCCTGATGAGCAGTTCTTC
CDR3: CASSLSPDEQFF

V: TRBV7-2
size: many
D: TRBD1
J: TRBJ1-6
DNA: TGTGCCAGCAGCTTTTGGGGACAGTCAAATTCACCCCTCCACTTT
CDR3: CASSFWGQSNSPLHF

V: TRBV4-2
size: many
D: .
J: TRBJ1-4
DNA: TGTGCCAGCAGCCAAGACAGGGTTTCTAATGAAAAACTGTTTTTT
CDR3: CASSQDRVSNEKLFF

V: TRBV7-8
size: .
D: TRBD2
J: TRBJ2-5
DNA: TGTGCCAGCAGCCCCTACCGGCTTTTGACAGCGGGGGGACAAGAGACCCAGTACTTC
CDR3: CASSPYRLLTAGGQETQYF

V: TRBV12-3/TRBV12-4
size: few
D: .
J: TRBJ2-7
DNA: TGTGCCAGCAGTTTAGGGGGGCAAAAGTACGAGCAGTACTTC
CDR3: CASSLGGQKYEQYF

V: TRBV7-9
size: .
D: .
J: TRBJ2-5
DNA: TGTGCCAGCAGCGATTCCGGGAGCCCCGCGAAAGAGACCCAGTACTTC
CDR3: CASSDSGSPAKETQYF

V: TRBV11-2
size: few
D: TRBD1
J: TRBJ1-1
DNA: TGTGCCAGCAGCTCAGGACAGGGCCCGTTTGGCACTGAAGCTTTCTTT
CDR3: CASSSGQGPFGTEAFF

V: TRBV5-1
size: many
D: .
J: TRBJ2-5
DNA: TGCGCCAGCAGCTTTTCCGGGATCTACGAAGAGACCCAGTACTTC
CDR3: CASSFSGIYEETQYF

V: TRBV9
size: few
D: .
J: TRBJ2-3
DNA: TGTGCCAGCAGCGTAGACTCCCCCACAGATACGCAGTATTTT
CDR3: CASSVDSPTDTQYF

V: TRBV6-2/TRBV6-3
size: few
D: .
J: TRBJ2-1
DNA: TGTGCCAGCAGTGGACAGCTCTGGGCCTACAATGAGCAGTTCTTC
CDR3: CASSGQLWAYNEQFF

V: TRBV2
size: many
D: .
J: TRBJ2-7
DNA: TGTGCCAGCAGAGTAGGTTTGGGGGAGTTCCACGAGCAGTACTTC
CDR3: CASRVGLGEFHEQYF

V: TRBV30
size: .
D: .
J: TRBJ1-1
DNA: TGTGCCTGGATAAGAAAAGCATGGGCGAGGGACACTGAAGCTTTCTTT
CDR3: CAWIRKAWARDTEAFF

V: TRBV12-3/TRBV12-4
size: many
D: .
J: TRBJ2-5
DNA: TGTGCCAGCAGCGTCACTGAAGTACAAGAGACCCAGTACTTC
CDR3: CASSVTEVQETQYF

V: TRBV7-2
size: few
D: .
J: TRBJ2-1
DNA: TGTGCCAGCAGCCCGCAGGGAGCTCGTGGTGTGAATGAGCAGTTCTTC
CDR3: CASSPQGARGVNEQFF

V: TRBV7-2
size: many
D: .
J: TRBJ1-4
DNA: TGTGCCAGCAGCAGGATATTTGGGGAAAAACTGTTTTTT
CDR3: CASSRIFGEKLFF

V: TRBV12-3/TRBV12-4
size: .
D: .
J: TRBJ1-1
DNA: TGTGCCAGCAGCATTGGCGGGAGTCGGGAAGCTTTCTTT
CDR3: CASSIGGSREAFF

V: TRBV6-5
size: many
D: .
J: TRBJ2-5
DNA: TGTGCCAGCCGTTTCAGGGGGGAGGAGACCCAGTACTTC
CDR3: CASRFRGEETQYF

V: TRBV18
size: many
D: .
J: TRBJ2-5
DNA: TGTGCCAGCTCACCACCGATCCTAACAGTAGAGACCCAGTACTTC
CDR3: CASSPPILTVETQYF

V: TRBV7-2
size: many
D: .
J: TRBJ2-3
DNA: TGTGCCAGCAGCCAAGCCACAGATACGCAGTATTTT
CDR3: CASSQATDTQYF

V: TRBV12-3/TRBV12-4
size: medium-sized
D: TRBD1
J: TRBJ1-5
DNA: TGTGCCAGCAGCCGGACAGGGGGCAATCAGCCCCAGCATTTT
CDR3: CASSRTGGNQPQHF

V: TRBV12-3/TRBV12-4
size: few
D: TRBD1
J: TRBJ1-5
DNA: TGTGCCAGCAGTTTTCGCTGGGACAGGGGTTACCAGCCCCAGCATTTT
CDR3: CASSFRWDRGYQPQHF

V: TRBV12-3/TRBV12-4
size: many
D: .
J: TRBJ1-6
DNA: TGTGCCAGCAGTACCTCTCCGGGCCTTACCTATAATTCACCCCTCCACTTT
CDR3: CASSTSPGLTYNSPLHF

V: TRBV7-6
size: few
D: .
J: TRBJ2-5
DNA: TGTGCCAGCAGAGACCTAGCAAACCAAGAGACCCAGTACTTC
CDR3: CASRDLANQETQYF